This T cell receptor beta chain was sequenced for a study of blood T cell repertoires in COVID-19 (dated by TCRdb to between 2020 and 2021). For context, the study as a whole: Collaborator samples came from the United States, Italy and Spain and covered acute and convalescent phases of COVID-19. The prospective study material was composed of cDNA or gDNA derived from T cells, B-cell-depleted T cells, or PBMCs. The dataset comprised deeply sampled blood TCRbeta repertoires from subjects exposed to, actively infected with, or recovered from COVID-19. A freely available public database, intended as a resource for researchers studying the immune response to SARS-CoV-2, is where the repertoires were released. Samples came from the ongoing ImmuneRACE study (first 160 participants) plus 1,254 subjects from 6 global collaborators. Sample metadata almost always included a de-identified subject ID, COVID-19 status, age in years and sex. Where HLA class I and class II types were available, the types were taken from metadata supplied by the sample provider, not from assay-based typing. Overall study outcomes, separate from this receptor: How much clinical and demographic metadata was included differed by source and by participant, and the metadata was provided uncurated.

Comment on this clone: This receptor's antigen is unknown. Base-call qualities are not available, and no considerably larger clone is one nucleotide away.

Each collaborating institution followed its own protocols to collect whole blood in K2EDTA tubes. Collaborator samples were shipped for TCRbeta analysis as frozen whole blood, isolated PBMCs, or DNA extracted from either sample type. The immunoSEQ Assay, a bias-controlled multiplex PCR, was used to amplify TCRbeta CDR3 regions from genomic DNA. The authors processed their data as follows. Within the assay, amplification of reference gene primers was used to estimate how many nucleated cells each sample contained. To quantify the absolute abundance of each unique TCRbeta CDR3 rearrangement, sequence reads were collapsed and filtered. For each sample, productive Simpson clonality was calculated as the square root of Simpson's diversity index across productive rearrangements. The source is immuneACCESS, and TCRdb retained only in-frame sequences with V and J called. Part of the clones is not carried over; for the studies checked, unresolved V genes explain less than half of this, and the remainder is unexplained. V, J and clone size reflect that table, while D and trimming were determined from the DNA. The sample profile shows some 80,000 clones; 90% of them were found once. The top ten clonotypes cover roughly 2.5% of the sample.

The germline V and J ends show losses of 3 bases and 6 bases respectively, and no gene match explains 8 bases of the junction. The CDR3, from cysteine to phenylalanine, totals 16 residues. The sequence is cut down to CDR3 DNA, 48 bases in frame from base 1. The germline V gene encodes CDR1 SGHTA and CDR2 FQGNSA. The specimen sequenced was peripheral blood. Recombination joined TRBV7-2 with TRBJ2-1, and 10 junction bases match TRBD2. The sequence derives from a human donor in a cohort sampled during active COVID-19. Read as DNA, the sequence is TGTGCCAGCAGCTTTAATACTCTAGCGGGAGCCAATGAGCAGTTCTTC. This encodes CASSFNTLAGANEQFF.